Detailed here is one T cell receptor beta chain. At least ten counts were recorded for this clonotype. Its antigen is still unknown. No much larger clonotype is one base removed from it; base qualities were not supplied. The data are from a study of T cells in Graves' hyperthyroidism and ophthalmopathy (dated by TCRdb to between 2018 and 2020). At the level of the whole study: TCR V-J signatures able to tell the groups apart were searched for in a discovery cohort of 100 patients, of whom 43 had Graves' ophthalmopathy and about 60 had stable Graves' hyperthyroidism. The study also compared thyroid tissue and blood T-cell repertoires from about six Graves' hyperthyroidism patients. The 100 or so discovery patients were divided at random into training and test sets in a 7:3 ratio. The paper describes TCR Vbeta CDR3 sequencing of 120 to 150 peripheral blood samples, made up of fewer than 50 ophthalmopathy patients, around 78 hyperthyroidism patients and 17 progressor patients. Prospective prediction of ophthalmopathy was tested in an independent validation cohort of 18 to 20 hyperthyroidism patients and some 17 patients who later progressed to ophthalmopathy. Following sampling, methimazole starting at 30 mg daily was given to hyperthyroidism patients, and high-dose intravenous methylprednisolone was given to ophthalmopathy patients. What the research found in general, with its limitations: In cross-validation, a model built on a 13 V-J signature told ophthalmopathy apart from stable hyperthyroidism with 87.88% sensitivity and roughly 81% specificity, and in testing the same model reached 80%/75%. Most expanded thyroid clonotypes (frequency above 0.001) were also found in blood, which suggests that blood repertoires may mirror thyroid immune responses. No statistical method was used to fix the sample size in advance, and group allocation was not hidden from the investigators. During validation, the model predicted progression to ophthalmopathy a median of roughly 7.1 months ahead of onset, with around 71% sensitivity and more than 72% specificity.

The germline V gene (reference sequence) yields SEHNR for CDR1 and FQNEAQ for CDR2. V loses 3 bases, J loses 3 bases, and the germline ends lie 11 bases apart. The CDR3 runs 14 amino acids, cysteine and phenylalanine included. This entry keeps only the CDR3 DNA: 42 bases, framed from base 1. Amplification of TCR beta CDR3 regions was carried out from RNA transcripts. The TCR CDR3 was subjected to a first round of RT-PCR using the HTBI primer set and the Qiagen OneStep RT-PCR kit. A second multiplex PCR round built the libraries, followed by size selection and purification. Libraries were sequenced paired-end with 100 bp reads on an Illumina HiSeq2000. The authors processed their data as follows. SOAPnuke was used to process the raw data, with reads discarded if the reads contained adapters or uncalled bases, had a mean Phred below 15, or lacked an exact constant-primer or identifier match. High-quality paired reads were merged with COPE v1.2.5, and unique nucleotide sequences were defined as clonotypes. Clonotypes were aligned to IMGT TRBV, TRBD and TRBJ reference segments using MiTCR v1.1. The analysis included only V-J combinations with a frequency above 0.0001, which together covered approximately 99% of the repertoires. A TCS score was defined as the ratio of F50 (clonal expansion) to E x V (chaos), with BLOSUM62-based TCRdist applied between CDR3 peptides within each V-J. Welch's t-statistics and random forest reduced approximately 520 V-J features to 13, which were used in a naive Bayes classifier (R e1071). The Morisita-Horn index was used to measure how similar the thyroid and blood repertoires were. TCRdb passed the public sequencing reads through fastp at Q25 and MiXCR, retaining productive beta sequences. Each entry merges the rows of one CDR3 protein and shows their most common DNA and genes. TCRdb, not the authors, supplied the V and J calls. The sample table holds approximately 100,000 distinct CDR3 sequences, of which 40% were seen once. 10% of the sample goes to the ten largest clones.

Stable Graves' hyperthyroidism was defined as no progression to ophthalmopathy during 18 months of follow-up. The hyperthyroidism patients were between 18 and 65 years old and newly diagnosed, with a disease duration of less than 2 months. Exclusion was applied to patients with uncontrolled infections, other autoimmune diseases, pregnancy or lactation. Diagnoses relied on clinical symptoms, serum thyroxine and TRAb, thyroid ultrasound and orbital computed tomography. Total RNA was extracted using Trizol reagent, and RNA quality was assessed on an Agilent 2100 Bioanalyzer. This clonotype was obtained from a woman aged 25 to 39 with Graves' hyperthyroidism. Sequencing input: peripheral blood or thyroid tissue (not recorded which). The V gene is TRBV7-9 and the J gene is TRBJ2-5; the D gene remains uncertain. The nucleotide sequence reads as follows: TGTGCCAGCAGCTTGCTAAACCCAAAAGAGACCCAGTACTTC. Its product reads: CASSLLNPKETQYF.